These 30 T cell receptor beta chains share one sample of origin, sequenced in a study of graft-versus-host responses after intestinal transplantation. Here immunoSEQ multiplex PCR was the method, and the copy in TCRdb shows in-frame clones only, minus some. The sample records roughly 120,000 clones, roughly nine tenths being singletons. Their specific antigens are unknown. The sample consisted of unstimulated CD4+ T cells sorted from spleen or lymph node cells, taken before transplant. The receptors were sampled from a human donor who was the organ donor for an intestinal transplant.

V and J are TRBV6-1 and TRBJ2-2; D gene uncertain. The CDR3 extends over 11 amino acids. CDR1 is MNHNS and CDR2 is SASEGT in the germline V gene. Trimming took 10 bases from V and 6 from J, leaving 9 bases between them. The CDR3 loop is CATQDPGELFF. The CDR3 DNA reads as TGTGCCACCCAGGATCCCGGGGAGCTGTTTTTT.

The CDR3 nucleotides read TGTGCCAGCAGTTACTTCGAACGGACACGTTTCGAGCAGTACTTC. Translating it yields CASSYFERTRFEQYF. The chain is built from TRBV6-6 and TRBJ2-7; the D gene is possibly TRBD1 (5 bases). V was shortened by 1 base and J by 6 bases, with 16 bases between the two germline ends. This CDR3 comprises 15 residues. Germline-derived CDR1 and CDR2 are MNHNY and SVGAGI (reference sequence).

This chain links TRBV2 with TRBJ2-7; possibly TRBD2 for D (5 bases). The CDR3 is 16 amino acids. V was clipped by 1 base and J by 2 bases, with 15 bases between them. The germline V gene has CDR1 SNHLY and CDR2 FYNNEI. The CDR3: CASSEDFLAATYEQYF. As DNA, the CDR3 is TGTGCCAGCAGTGAAGATTTCCTAGCAGCCACCTACGAGCAGTACTTC.

J is TRBJ2-1 and V is TRBV5-1; perhaps TRBD1 as D (6 bases). Trimming took 1 base from V and 0 from J, leaving 17 bases between them. Germline CDR1 and CDR2: SGHRS and YFSETQ. The CDR3 runs 18 residues. CDR3 DNA sequence: TGCGCCAGCAGCTTGTCTCGGACAGTAACCAGCTCCTACAATGAGCAGTTCTTC. Its protein is CASSLSRTVTSSYNEQFF.

The CDR3 sequence is CASSRDSFNTEAFF. In DNA form, the CDR3 reads TGTGCCAGCAGCCGGGACAGTTTTAACACTGAAGCTTTCTTT. The J gene is TRBJ1-1, the V gene TRBV7-2, with 7 bases fitting TRBD1. Germline CDR1 and CDR2: SGHTA and FQGNSA. The ends lost 5 bases at V and 2 bases at J; junction bases unmatched: 5. The CDR3 has 14 residues.

The chain couples TRBV19 to TRBJ2-1; TRBD1 is a possible D gene (7 bases). V lost 4 bases, J lost 7 bases, and 17 bases lay in between. The CDR3 contains 15 residues. Germline lookup yields CDR1 LNHDA and CDR2 SQIVND (reference sequence). The CDR3 spells CASSTREYRGNEQFF. In nucleotides, the CDR3 is TGTGCCAGTAGTACCCGGGAGTACAGGGGTAATGAGCAGTTCTTC.

This chain joins TRBV6-6 and TRBJ2-7, with a tentative D call TRBD1 (5 bases). Trimming removed 8 bases at V and 6 bases at J, with 14 bases between. The CDR3 loop spans 12 amino acids. Germline V gives CDR1 MNHNY, CDR2 SVGAGI (reference sequence). Written as DNA, the CDR3 is TGTGCCAGCGGGCTGTCTGGGGCCGAGCAGTACTTC. Protein: CASGLSGAEQYF.

This chain connects TRBV5-1 to TRBJ2-3; 8 bases are shared with TRBD2. Germline V gene lookup returns CDR1 SGHRS and CDR2 YFSETQ. The CDR3 has 13 residues. Trimming removed 5 bases from V and 1 base from J; junction bases left unmatched: 0. CDR3 in amino acids: CASRTSGTDTQYF. As DNA, the CDR3 is TGCGCCAGCAGGACTAGCGGCACAGATACGCAGTATTTT.

The V and J genes are TRBV25-1 and TRBJ2-1; perhaps D is TRBD1 or TRBD2 (5 bases each). Looked up from germline, CDR1 is MGHDK and CDR2 is SYGVNS. This CDR3 is 15 amino acids long. Trimming removed 6 bases from V and 6 bases from J, with 18 bases in between. This CDR3 is CASSTRGANPNEQFF. The CDR3 nucleotides read TGTGCCAGCAGCACTAGAGGGGCCAACCCCAATGAGCAGTTCTTC.

This rearrangement joins TRBV19 to TRBJ1-1, with D uncertain. Germline V gives CDR1 LNHDA, CDR2 SQIVND (reference sequence). CDR3 length: 14 residues. Trimming took off 5 bases at V and 5 bases at J, with 15 bases between the two ends. CDR3 amino acids: CASSPAERRTEAFF. The CDR3 DNA is TGTGCCAGTAGTCCTGCCGAGAGGAGGACTGAAGCTTTCTTT.

The genes are TRBV7-8 and TRBJ2-1; weak D call: TRBD2 (6 bases). With 5 bases removed from V and 5 bases from J, the gap between germline ends came to 19 bases. Germline lookup yields CDR1 SGHVS and CDR2 FQNEAQ. The CDR3 covers 16 residues. The CDR3 sequence is CASSQATSLMHNEQFF. The CDR3, as DNA: TGTGCCAGCAGCCAGGCAACTAGCCTCATGCACAATGAGCAGTTCTTC.

This rearrangement joins TRBV13 to TRBJ2-7; D not resolved. The CDR3 is 14 amino acids. Germline-derived CDR1 and CDR2 are PRHDT and FYEKMQ (reference sequence). V was clipped by 4 bases and J by 5 bases, with 15 bases between them. CDR3 protein: CASSSVGSWNEQYF. The CDR3 coding sequence is TGTGCCAGCAGCTCCGTCGGAAGCTGGAACGAGCAGTACTTC.

The V gene is TRBV28, the J gene TRBJ1-1; maybe TRBD1 (5 bases). V was trimmed by 2 bases and J by 7 bases, leaving 11 bases between them. Per germline, CDR1 MDHEN and CDR2 SYDVKM. The length of the CDR3 is 13 residues. CDR3 amino acids: CASSLTGTIEAFF. The DNA for the CDR3 is TGTGCCAGCAGTTTAACGGGGACGATTGAAGCTTTCTTT.

This chain links TRBV5-1 with TRBJ2-5, with TRBD2 identical over 14 bases. The CDR3 covers 16 residues. The junction had 0 bases not matched to a gene; V was cut back by 0 bases and J by 2 bases. Germline V lookup: CDR1 SGHRS, CDR2 YFSETQ. In DNA, the CDR3 is TGCGCCAGCAGCTTGGGGACTAGCGGGAGGCAAGAGACCCAGTACTTC. Protein sequence: CASSLGTSGRQETQYF. Complete variable domain (other parts from reference TRBV5-1 and TRBJ2-5): KAGVTQTPRYLIKTRGQQVTLSCSPISGHRSVSWYQQTPGQGLQFLFEYFSETQRNKGNFPGRFSGRQFSNSRSEMNVSTLELGDSALYLCASSLGTSGRQETQYFGPGTRLLVL.

The rearrangement uses TRBV4-2 and TRBJ2-5; D is ambiguous. V was pared by 0 bases and J by 5 bases, with 25 bases between. Germline V gene lookup returns CDR1 LGHNA and CDR2 YNFKEQ. The CDR3 covers 19 residues. This chain's CDR3 is CASSQERGAFLGTPETQYF. CDR3 nucleotide sequence: TGTGCCAGCAGCCAAGAAAGAGGCGCTTTCCTCGGAACCCCCGAGACCCAGTACTTC.

V and J are TRBV19 and TRBJ2-5; 12 bases fit TRBD2. Trimming cost V 4 bases and J 4 bases; bases outside gene matches: 7. The CDR3 extends over 16 amino acids. The germline CDR1 and CDR2 sequences are LNHDA and SQIVND (reference sequence). CDR3 in amino acids: CASSSGLAGPLETQYF. In nucleotides, the CDR3 is TGTGCCAGTAGTAGCGGACTAGCGGGGCCTCTAGAGACCCAGTACTTC.

The chain is built from TRBV25-1 and TRBJ2-5; TRBD2 matches at 8 bases. V was pared by 4 bases and J by 5 bases, with 6 bases of the junction left unmatched. CDR3 size: 14 residues. Germline CDR1 and CDR2: MGHDK and SYGVNS. CDR3 region: CASSGPGGPETQYF. The DNA for the CDR3 is TGTGCCAGCAGTGGGCCGGGAGGGCCCGAGACCCAGTACTTC.

This clone appeared once. The CDR3 spells CASSLTGTGNYGYTF. CDR3 DNA sequence: TGTGCCAGCAGCCTAACAGGGACAGGGAACTATGGCTACACCTTC. This rearrangement joins TRBV9 to TRBJ1-2, with 9 bases lining up with TRBD1. The CDR3 runs to 15 residues. Germline V gene lookup returns CDR1 SGDLS and CDR2 YYNGEE. Losses at the gene ends were 4 bases for V and 2 bases for J; bases not matched to a gene: 6.

The rearrangement links TRBV5-4 to TRBJ1-2; TRBD1 matches 8 bases. The germline gives CDR1 SGHNT, CDR2 YYREEE (reference sequence). This CDR3 has 14 amino acids. Trimming removed 4 bases from V and 3 bases from J; junction bases left unmatched: 5. In DNA, the CDR3 is TGTGCCAGCAGCCCGGACAGGGTAGACTATGGCTACACCTTC. Its protein product is CASSPDRVDYGYTF.

This clone was observed a single time. The chain has TRBV27 and TRBJ2-3; the match to TRBD1 covers 12 bases. CDR3 length equals 19 residues. The J segment lost 0 bases and the V segment lost 3 bases, leaving 10 bases of the junction unmatched. CDR1 is MNHEY and CDR2 is SMNVEV in the germline V gene (reference sequence). The CDR3: CASSFSGTGGPTSTDTQYF. The CDR3, as DNA: TGTGCCAGCAGTTTTTCCGGGACAGGGGGCCCGACTAGCACAGATACGCAGTATTTT.

V usage is TRBV6-5 and J usage is TRBJ2-7, with a possible D match to TRBD1 (6 bases). CDR3 length: 13 amino acids. The ends were cut back, 5 bases at V and 1 base at J, with 9 bases in the middle. The germline CDR1 and CDR2 sequences are MNHEY and SVGAGI. CDR3 nucleotide sequence: TGTGCCAGCAGTAGAGGACAGTCCTACGAGCAGTACTTC. This codes for CASSRGQSYEQYF.

The genes are TRBV7-2 and TRBJ2-5; D is perhaps TRBD1 or TRBD2 (5 bases each). Germline CDR1 SGHTA, CDR2 FQGNSA. The germline V and J ends were trimmed by 4 bases and 9 bases, with 21 bases remaining between them. The CDR3 runs 15 residues. The CDR3 is CASSSRGPQLGAQYF. In DNA form, the CDR3 reads TGTGCCAGCAGCTCCCGAGGACCCCAGCTGGGGGCCCAGTACTTC. Combining the CDR3 with reference TRBV7-2 and TRBJ2-5 gives the whole variable domain GAGVSQSPSNKVTEKGKDVELRCDPISGHTALYWYRQSLGQGLEFLIYFQGNSAPDKSGLPSDRFSAERTGGSVSTLTIQRTQQEDSAVYLCASSSRGPQLGAQYFGPGTRLLVL.

This chain joins TRBV6-5 and TRBJ1-1; D unclear. This CDR3 is built from 13 residues. V lost 0 bases, J lost 3 bases, and 5 bases lay in between. Germline loops: CDR1 MNHEY, CDR2 SVGAGI. The chain's CDR3 is CASSYSRDTEAFF. The CDR3 nucleotides read TGTGCCAGCAGTTACTCGAGAGACACTGAAGCTTTCTTT.

The chain joins TRBV6-5 to TRBJ2-1; 9 bases are shared with TRBD1. CDR1 MNHEY and CDR2 SVGAGI come from the germline V gene. Losses at the gene ends were 6 bases for V and 8 bases for J; bases not matched to a gene: 8. This CDR3 has 14 residues. CDR3 bases: TGTGCCAGCAGAGTAAGACAGGGGGTCCATGAGCAGTTCTTC. This sequence encodes CASRVRQGVHEQFF.

This clone was detected once. This chain joins TRBV10-1 and TRBJ1-1; D is possibly TRBD1 (5 bases). The germline CDR1 and CDR2 sequences are WNHNN and SYGVQD (reference sequence). This CDR3 is 13 amino acids long. V lost 1 base to trimming and J lost 4 bases, with 7 bases between them. CDR3 DNA sequence: TGCGCCAGCAGTGAGTATCAGGGCACTGAAGCTTTCTTT. Protein: CASSEYQGTEAFF.

The chain employs TRBV18 and TRBJ1-2; the match to TRBD1 covers 8 bases. J lost 14 bases, V lost 4 bases, and 12 bases had no gene match. CDR3 length: 13 residues. CDR1 and CDR2 from the germline V gene are KGHSH and LQKENI. DNA for the CDR3: TGTGCCAGCTCACGACCAGGGGGCGGGTTGTCTACCTTC. It specifies CASSRPGGGLSTF.

The CDR3 here is CASRAGTGGAKQYF. In DNA, the CDR3 is TGTGCCAGCAGGGCCGGGACAGGGGGCGCAAAGCAGTACTTC. The V and J genes are TRBV2 and TRBJ2-7; 12 nucleotides align to TRBD1. Germline V lookup: CDR1 SNHLY, CDR2 FYNNEI. This CDR3 comprises 14 residues. With V trimmed by 6 bases and J by 8 bases, 8 bases remained unmatched. The full variable domain, rest sourced from reference TRBV2 and TRBJ2-7, is EPEVTQTPSHQVTQMGQEVILRCVPISNHLYFYWYRQILGQKVEFLVSFYNNEISEKSEIFDDQFSVERPDGSNFTLKIRSTKLEDSAMYFCASRAGTGGAKQYFGPGTRLTVT.

In its sample, this clone is medium-sized. This rearrangement joins TRBV23-1 to TRBJ1-4; a weak D match, TRBD1 (5 bases). TRBV23-1 is an ORF for which the function is uncertain. This CDR3 is built from 15 residues. Trimming took 0 bases from V and 0 from J, leaving 5 bases between them. Here the CDR3 DNA reads TGCGCCAGCAGTCAATCGACAGCAACTAATGAAAAACTGTTTTTT. It encodes CASSQSTATNEKLFF.

This clone was detected only once. This sequence joins TRBV4-1 and TRBJ1-2, with D uncertain. Between the trimmed V and J ends, which lost 0 bases and 5 bases, there was a span of 13 bases. Germline V gene lookup returns CDR1 MGHRA and CDR2 YSYEKL. The CDR3 loop spans 15 amino acids. The DNA for the CDR3 is TGCGCCAGCAGCCAAGATGGAGAGACACCTTATGGCTACACCTTC. Translated: CASSQDGETPYGYTF.

CDR3 region: CASSVRGGPGNTIYF. The CDR3 DNA follows: TGTGCCAGCAGCGTCCGAGGTGGGCCTGGAAACACCATATATTTT. The gene calls are TRBV9 and TRBJ1-3; D remains unclear. V was trimmed by 2 bases and J by 2 bases, leaving 11 bases between them. Germline assignment: CDR1 SGDLS and CDR2 YYNGEE. CDR3 length: 15 residues.